Following are 30 T cell receptor beta chains from one sample sequenced in a study of T cells in Graves' hyperthyroidism and ophthalmopathy. Amplification of TCR beta CDR3 regions was performed using RNA transcripts as template. Researchers ran a first-round RT-PCR on the TCR CDR3 using the HTBI primer set. TCRdb passed the multiplex PCR reads through MiXCR, listing each CDR3 protein once. The sample comprises about 840,000 distinct CDR3 sequences, about 38% of which are singletons, and approximately 10% rests with the top ten. Sequenced: blood. All receptors derive from a man younger than 35 with Graves' hyperthyroidism.

On this clonotype: A read error may explain this, as a much larger clone is one base away. The chain links TRBV7-3 to TRBJ2-5; D call uncertain. CDR1 and CDR2 from the germline V gene are SGHTA and FQGTGA. The CDR3 runs to 15 residues. Trimming stripped 5 bases from V and 7 bases from J, with 20 bases between. The CDR3 loop reads CASSPSRLGFVTQYF. DNA for the CDR3: TGTGCCAGCAGCCCATCACGGTTAGGTTTTGTGACCCAGTACTTC.

This clonotype was recorded once. The rearrangement joins TRBV29-1 to TRBJ1-1, with D possibly being TRBD1 (5 bases). CDR3 length: 13 amino acids. Trimming stripped 4 bases from V and 0 bases from J, with 9 bases between. Germline CDR1 and CDR2: SQVTM and ANQGSEA. CDR3 DNA sequence: TGCAGCGTTGGGGCAGGGCTGAACACTGAAGCTTTCTTT. This sequence encodes CSVGAGLNTEAFF.

This clonotype was seen many times. V is TRBV2 and J is TRBJ1-1; no clear D gene. Trimming removed 7 bases at V and 0 bases at J, with 6 bases between. Looked up from germline, CDR1 is SNHLY and CDR2 is FYNNEI. The CDR3 consists of 12 residues. The CDR3 nucleotides are TGTGCCAGCATTCTCATGAACACTGAAGCTTTCTTT. This sequence encodes CASILMNTEAFF.

This clonotype was counted at least ten times. The chain employs TRBV10-3 and TRBJ1-1, with D perhaps matching TRBD1 (5 bases). The CDR3 contains 16 residues. Germline-derived CDR1 and CDR2 are ENHRY and SYGVKD. V dropped 0 bases and J dropped 1 base, with 12 bases sitting between them. CDR3 in DNA: TGTGCCATCAGTGAGTCGGTGGGCAGGGCGAACACTGAAGCTTTCTTT. Translating gives CAISESVGRANTEAFF.

In its sample, this clonotype was seen a few times. This chain joins TRBV5-4 and TRBJ2-5; 11 nucleotides align to TRBD2. CDR1 SGHNT and CDR2 YYREEE come from the germline V gene (reference sequence). The CDR3 has 16 amino acids. Trimming removed 2 bases from V and 5 bases from J; junction bases left unmatched: 8. The CDR3: CASSFSLAGVVETQYF. The DNA of the CDR3 is TGTGCCAGCAGCTTCTCACTAGCGGGAGTAGTGGAGACCCAGTACTTC.

A single count supports this clonotype. The chain links TRBV28 to TRBJ1-6; D remains unclear. Germline V gene sequence: CDR1 MDHEN, CDR2 SYDVKM. The CDR3 sequence is 15 residues long. The V end was cut by 2 bases, the J end by 5 bases, with 10 bases between. CDR3 protein: CASSLGRMNNSPLHF. CDR3 coding DNA: TGTGCCAGCAGTTTAGGGAGAATGAATAATTCACCCCTCCACTTT.

This clonotype has at least ten counts. This chain links TRBV19 with TRBJ2-7; TRBD2 might be the D (5 bases). V was clipped by 8 bases and J by 1 base, with 12 bases between them. Per the germline V gene, CDR1 is LNHDA and CDR2 is SQIVND (reference sequence). CDR3 length: 13 amino acids. The CDR3 reads CASRGGLSYEQYF. DNA of the CDR3: TGTGCCAGTCGGGGTGGTCTTTCCTACGAGCAGTACTTC.

The J gene is TRBJ1-1, the V gene TRBV12-3 or TRBV12-4; no clear D. This CDR3 contains 12 residues. The V and J ends lost 6 bases and 1 base respectively, with 6 bases between them. The DNA of the CDR3 is TGTGCCAGCAGGGTGTCGAACACTGAAGCTTTCTTT. Translating it yields CASRVSNTEAFF.

This chain uses TRBV7-9 with TRBJ1-1; a possible D gene is TRBD1 (5 bases). Germline V gives CDR1 SEHNR, CDR2 FQNEAQ (reference sequence). The CDR3 extends over 17 amino acids. V lost 7 bases and J lost 1, with 22 bases in between. The chain's CDR3 is CASIGPFTGTANTEAFF. The CDR3 nucleotides read TGTGCCAGCATAGGTCCATTCACCGGGACGGCGAACACTGAAGCTTTCTTT.

This chain links TRBV25-1 with TRBJ2-3; D ambiguous. V dropped 7 bases and J dropped 4 bases, with 12 bases sitting between them. CDR3 length: 13 residues. The germline gives CDR1 MGHDK, CDR2 SYGVNS. The CDR3 sequence: CASTYGNADTQYF. CDR3 nucleotide sequence: TGTGCCAGCACCTACGGCAACGCAGATACGCAGTATTTT.

V is TRBV7-9 and J is TRBJ2-7; D is unresolved. CDR3 length: 14 residues. Germline V lookup: CDR1 SEHNR, CDR2 FQNEAQ (reference sequence). The V gene lost 5 bases and the J gene lost 4 bases, with 15 bases spanning the gap. The CDR3 DNA reads as TGTGCCAGCAGCCAGAAGCAGCTGGGGTACGAGCAGTACTTC. This encodes CASSQKQLGYEQYF.

The chain has TRBV20-1 and TRBJ1-4; possible D gene TRBD1, 6 bases. CDR3 length equals 16 residues. The V end lost 4 bases, the J end lost 1 base, and 16 bases lay between the germline ends. Per the germline V gene, CDR1 is DFQATT and CDR2 is SNEGSKA (reference sequence). The CDR3 region has the DNA TGCAGTGCTACCTCGATCTCAGGGGTAACTAATGAAAAACTGTTTTTT. Encoded protein: CSATSISGVTNEKLFF.

Remarks on this clonotype: Mismatch with germline at one junction end may stem from a read error. The chain couples TRBV7-2 to TRBJ2-7; D unresolved. Germline CDR1 is SGHTA and CDR2 is FQGNSA. There are 14 residues in the CDR3. CDR3 amino acids: CVSSLGPLSYEQYF. The CDR3 DNA follows: TGTGTCAGCAGCCTCGGGCCTCTATCCTACGAGCAGTACTTC.

This clonotype was seen once. This chain joins TRBV19 and TRBJ2-7; D unresolved. V lost 9 bases and J lost 2, with 17 bases in between. Per the germline V gene, CDR1 is LNHDA and CDR2 is SQIVND (reference sequence). This CDR3 contains 14 residues. Here the CDR3 DNA reads TGTGCCAGCAGCCAATCGAACCAGGCCTACGAGCAGTACTTC. Protein product: CASSQSNQAYEQYF.

This clonotype was observed a handful of times. This rearrangement joins TRBV20-1 to TRBJ2-5, with TRBD2 matching 11 bases. CDR1 and CDR2 from the germline V gene are DFQATT and SNEGSKA (reference sequence). CDR3 length: 13 amino acids. Germline trimming cut 7 bases from V and 5 bases from J; bases unmatched to any gene: 6. The CDR3: CSELAGGSETQYF. The CDR3 DNA reads as TGCAGTGAATTAGCGGGGGGGTCGGAGACCCAGTACTTC.

The genes are TRBV2 and TRBJ1-5, with TRBD1 as a possible D gene (6 bases). CDR1 SNHLY and CDR2 FYNNEI come from the germline V gene. Trimming cost V 4 bases and J 4 bases, with 14 bases left between them. This CDR3 region has 15 residues. DNA for the CDR3: TGTGCCAGCAGTGCTAGACAGGAGAGGAATCAGCCCCAGCATTTT. Translation gives CASSARQERNQPQHF.

This clonotype occurred many times. The rearrangement uses TRBV7-6 and TRBJ2-7, with a possible D match to TRBD2 (6 bases). The CDR3 runs 11 residues. The V gene's germline CDR1 is SGHVS and CDR2 FNYEAQ. CDR3 loop: CASSLCRDSWV. The CDR3 DNA is TGTGCCAGCAGCCTTTGCCGGGACTCCTGGGTC.

The genes are TRBV20-1 and TRBJ2-7; perhaps TRBD1 as D (5 bases). V was pared by 4 bases and J by 4 bases, with 17 bases between. The CDR3 consists of 14 residues. Looked up from germline, CDR1 is DFQATT and CDR2 is SNEGSKA (reference sequence). CDR3 sequence (DNA): TGCAGTGCTATTCCCTTACAGGCCAATTACGAGCAGTACTTC. Amino acids: CSAIPLQANYEQYF.

This clonotype was recorded at least ten times. The V gene is TRBV20-1, the J gene TRBJ2-6; D uncertain. The CDR3 covers 14 residues. Trimming took off 6 bases at V and 0 bases at J, with 9 bases between the two ends. CDR1 and CDR2 from the germline V gene are DFQATT and SNEGSKA (reference sequence). CDR3 DNA sequence: TGCAGTGCCCGCGACCCCTCTGGGGCCAACGTCCTGACTTTC. It translates to CSARDPSGANVLTF.

This clonotype was seen once. No conserved phenylalanine or tryptophan ends this CDR3, so it is likely a read error. The DNA is omitted, as the CDR3 cannot be located on it reliably, and the CDR3 follows TCRdb's listing. CDR3 protein: CSVDGGQGAV. The chain uses TRBV29-1 and TRBJ1-4; the table's D call, TRBD1, was not checked against the DNA. Including both end residues, the CDR3 is 10 amino acids long. Germline V gene data show CDR1 as SQVTM and CDR2 as ANQGSEA.

The V gene is TRBV20-1, the J gene TRBJ2-7, with 8 bases fitting TRBD1. Germline trimming cut 3 bases from V and 2 bases from J; bases unmatched to any gene: 3. This CDR3 has 13 residues. Germline CDR1 DFQATT, CDR2 SNEGSKA (reference sequence). The CDR3, as DNA: TGCAGTGCTAGTCCAGGGGGCCCCTACGAGCAGTACTTC. This codes for CSASPGGPYEQYF.

This sequence joins TRBV7-3 and TRBJ1-1, with a tentative D call TRBD1 (6 bases). Germline values: CDR1 SGHTA, CDR2 FQGTGA. The CDR3 contains 14 residues. Trimming left V 1 base short and J 3 bases short, with 9 bases between. The CDR3 DNA is TGTGCCAGCAGCTTAAAGGGGGGGGACACTGAAGCTTTCTTT. This gives the protein CASSLKGGDTEAFF.

A word on this clonotype: A single base separates this from a much larger clone, so it may be a read error. The gene calls are TRBV29-1 and TRBJ2-2, with 10 bases identical to TRBD1. From germline, CDR1 is SQVTM and CDR2 ANQGSEA. The CDR3 covers 16 residues. Trimming cost V 3 bases and J 1 base; bases outside gene matches: 5. The CDR3 nucleotides are TGCAGCGTTGAGGGGGGACAGGGGAGGAACACCGGGGAGCTGTTTTTT. Translation gives CSVEGGQGRNTGELFF.

The chain joins TRBV29-1 to TRBJ1-2; no clear D gene. The V end was cut by 2 bases, the J end by 5 bases, with 9 bases between. This CDR3 contains 12 residues. Per the germline V gene, CDR1 is SQVTM and CDR2 is ANQGSEA. The CDR3 protein is CSVENGWYGYTF. Written as DNA, the CDR3 is TGCAGCGTTGAAAACGGCTGGTATGGCTACACCTTC.

This clonotype has only a few counts. The chain is built from TRBV19 and TRBJ1-6, with TRBD1 as a possible D gene (5 bases). Trimming left V 5 bases short and J 0 bases short, with 20 bases between. Germline assignment: CDR1 LNHDA and CDR2 SQIVND (reference sequence). The CDR3 consists of 19 residues. In DNA form, the CDR3 reads TGTGCCAGTAGTCCAGACGGACATTTACTTTCCTCCTATAATTCACCCCTCCACTTT. Its translation: CASSPDGHLLSSYNSPLHF. The full variable domain, its missing parts supplied by reference TRBV19 and TRBJ1-6, is DGGITQSPKYLFRKEGQNVTLSCEQNLNHDAMYWYRQDPGQGLRLIYYSQIVNDFQKGDIAEGYSVSREKKESFPLTVTSAQKNPTAFYLCASSPDGHLLSSYNSPLHFGNGTRLTVT.

This chain links TRBV4-1 with TRBJ2-7; 7 nucleotides match TRBD1. V was pared by 3 bases and J by 4 bases, with 3 bases of the junction left unmatched. CDR3 length: 13 residues. Germline V gives CDR1 MGHRA, CDR2 YSYEKL. CDR3 loop: CASSHDREYEQYF. In nucleotides, the CDR3 is TGCGCCAGCAGCCACGACAGGGAGTACGAGCAGTACTTC.

On this clonotype: A read error may account for a junction end that differs from germline. The J gene is TRBJ1-4, the V gene TRBV5-4; D might be TRBD1 (5 bases). The germline CDR1 and CDR2 sequences are SGHNT and YYREEE (reference sequence). The length of the CDR3 is 14 residues. CDR3 residues: CASSQDRGYEKLFF. The CDR3 bases are TGCGCCAGCAGCCAAGACCGGGGCTATGAAAAACTGTTTTTT.

This clonotype was found once. This chain connects TRBV9 to TRBJ1-1; D may be TRBD1 (6 bases). V was trimmed by 5 bases and J by 10 bases, leaving 15 bases between them. Germline CDR1 and CDR2: SGDLS and YYNGEE. The CDR3 has 12 residues. The chain's CDR3 is CASSFPGQTAFF. The CDR3 bases are TGTGCCAGCAGTTTTCCCGGACAGACAGCTTTCTTT.

This clonotype appeared many times. The chain has TRBV29-1 and TRBJ2-2; the match to TRBD1 covers 8 bases. The CDR3 sequence is 14 residues long. The V and J ends lost 4 bases and 1 base, in that order; junction bases with no gene match: 2. Germline assignment: CDR1 SQVTM and CDR2 ANQGSEA. CDR3 nucleotides: TGCAGCGTTGCCGGACAGGGGAACACCGGGGAGCTGTTTTTT. It translates to CSVAGQGNTGELFF.

The genes are TRBV19 and TRBJ2-5; maybe TRBD2 (5 bases). CDR1 is LNHDA and CDR2 is SQIVND in the germline V gene (reference sequence). V lost 5 bases, J lost 5 bases, and 15 bases lay in between. The CDR3 length is 14 residues. Written as DNA, the CDR3 is TGTGCCAGTAGTCCCCGGGATTCCCCGGAGACCCAGTACTTC. It translates to CASSPRDSPETQYF.